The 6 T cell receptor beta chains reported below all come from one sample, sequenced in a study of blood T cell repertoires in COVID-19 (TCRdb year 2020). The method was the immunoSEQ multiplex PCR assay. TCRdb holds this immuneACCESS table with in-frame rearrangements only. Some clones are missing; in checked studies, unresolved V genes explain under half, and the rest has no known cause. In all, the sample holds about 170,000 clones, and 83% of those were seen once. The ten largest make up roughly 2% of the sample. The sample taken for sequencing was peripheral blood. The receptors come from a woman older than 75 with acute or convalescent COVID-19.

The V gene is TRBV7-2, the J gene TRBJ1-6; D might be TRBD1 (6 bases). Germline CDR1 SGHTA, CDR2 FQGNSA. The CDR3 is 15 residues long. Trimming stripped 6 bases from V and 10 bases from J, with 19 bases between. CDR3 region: CASRPQPGVESPLHF. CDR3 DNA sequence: TGTGCCAGCAGACCTCAGCCAGGGGTAGAATCACCCCTCCACTTT.

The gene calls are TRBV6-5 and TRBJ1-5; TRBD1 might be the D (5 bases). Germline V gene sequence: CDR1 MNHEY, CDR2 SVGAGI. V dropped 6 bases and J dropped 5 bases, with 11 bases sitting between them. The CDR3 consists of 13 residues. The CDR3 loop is CASRKTEYQPQHF. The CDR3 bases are TGTGCCAGCAGGAAGACAGAATATCAGCCCCAGCATTTT.

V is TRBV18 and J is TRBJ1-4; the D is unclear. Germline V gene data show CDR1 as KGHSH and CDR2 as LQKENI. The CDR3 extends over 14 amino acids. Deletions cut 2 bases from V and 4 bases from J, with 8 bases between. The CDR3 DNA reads TGTGCCAGCTCACCAGAGGCGGATAATGAAAAACTGTTTTTT. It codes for CASSPEADNEKLFF.

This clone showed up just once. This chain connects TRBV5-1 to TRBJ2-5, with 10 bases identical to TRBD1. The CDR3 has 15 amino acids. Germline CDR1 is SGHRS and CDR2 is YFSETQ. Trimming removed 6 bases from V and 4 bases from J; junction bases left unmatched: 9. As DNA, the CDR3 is TGCGCCAGCACCCTATCGCGGACAGGGGGAGAGACCCAGTACTTC. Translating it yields CASTLSRTGGETQYF.

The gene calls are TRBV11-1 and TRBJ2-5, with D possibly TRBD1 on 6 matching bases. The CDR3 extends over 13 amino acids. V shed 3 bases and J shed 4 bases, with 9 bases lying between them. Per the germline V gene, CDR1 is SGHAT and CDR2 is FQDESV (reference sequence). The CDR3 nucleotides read TGTGCCAGCAGCTTTTTGGGGGCAGAGACCCAGTACTTC. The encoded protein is CASSFLGAETQYF.

This CDR3 is CAWSSDRGLYGYTF. CDR3 sequence (DNA): TGTGCCTGGAGTAGCGACAGGGGACTCTATGGCTACACCTTC. The V call is TRBV30, the J call TRBJ1-2, with 8 bases lining up with TRBD1. The CDR3 has 14 residues. Germline V CDR1 and CDR2: GTSNPN, SVGIG (reference sequence). The trim removed 2 bases at V and 4 bases at J, leaving 6 bases unmatched. Full variable domain (rest looked up from reference TRBV30 and TRBJ1-2): SQTIHQWPATLVQPVGSPLSLECTVEGTSNPNLYWYRQAAGRGLQLLFYSVGIGQISSEVPQNLSASRPQDRQFILSSKKLLLSDSGFYLCAWSSDRGLYGYTFGSGTRLTVV.